Below, 6 T cell receptor beta chains from the same sample are listed, as sequenced in a study of lymphopenia after photon versus proton radiotherapy. Sequencing was performed with immunoSEQ multiplex PCR; in TCRdb, only in-frame clones are kept and a portion is missing. The table has roughly 49,000 clones, roughly 90% seen once; the top ten hold approximately 19%. The specimen was peripheral blood, collected from a patient treated with photon-based radiotherapy. The source of these receptors is a woman in her thirties or forties with cholangiocarcinoma.

V and J are TRBV12-5 and TRBJ1-5; D is possibly TRBD1 (5 bases). V lost 7 bases to trimming and J lost 0 bases, with 19 bases between them. Looked up from germline, CDR1 is LGHNT and CDR2 is FRNRAP. The CDR3 sequence is 17 residues long. CDR3: CASAPQVTVYSNQPQHF. CDR3 sequence (DNA): TGTGCTAGTGCCCCCCAAGTGACAGTTTATAGCAATCAGCCCCAGCATTTT.

Only a few counts were recorded for this clone. This sequence joins TRBV7-3 and TRBJ2-7; D is possibly TRBD1 (5 bases). The CDR3 has 16 residues. The germline V gene has CDR1 SGHTA and CDR2 FQGTGA. The germline V and J ends were trimmed by 2 bases and 0 bases, with 14 bases remaining between them. The CDR3 DNA reads TGTGCCAGCAGCTTATATTTGGTAGGGGCCTCCTACGAGCAGTACTTC. It specifies CASSLYLVGASYEQYF.

This clone appeared a single time. This sequence joins TRBV15 and TRBJ1-5; D is ambiguous. The CDR3 spans 16 residues. V shed 3 bases and J shed 0 bases, with 12 bases lying between them. Germline V gene sequence: CDR1 LNHNV, CDR2 YYDKDF (reference sequence). Here the CDR3 reads CATSSLTGISNQPQHF. The CDR3 nucleotides read TGTGCCACCAGCAGCCTGACGGGGATTAGCAATCAGCCCCAGCATTTT.

This clone appeared a single time. The rearrangement links TRBV9 to TRBJ2-5; D unresolved. The germline V gene encodes CDR1 SGDLS and CDR2 YYNGEE. V lost 4 bases to trimming and J lost 2 bases, with 27 bases between them. The CDR3 runs 19 residues. The CDR3 DNA reads as TGTGCCAGCAGCCCCCGTATTAAAGGGATGGGCCCAACACAAGAGACCCAGTACTTC. Protein product: CASSPRIKGMGPTQETQYF.

The rearrangement joins TRBV30 to TRBJ1-1; TRBD1 agrees at 9 bases. This CDR3 is built from 13 residues. The V gene end was trimmed by 1 base and the J gene end by 5 bases; junction bases not matched to a gene: 2. The V gene's germline CDR1 is GTSNPN and CDR2 SVGIG (reference sequence). CDR3 in DNA: TGTGCCTGGAGTGAACAGGGGGCGACTGAAGCTTTCTTT. Protein sequence: CAWSEQGATEAFF.

The V call is TRBV19, the J call TRBJ1-1; a possible D gene is TRBD1 (5 bases). V was pared by 5 bases and J by 1 base, with 14 bases between. Germline V CDR1 and CDR2: LNHDA, SQIVND (reference sequence). The length of the CDR3 is 15 residues. DNA for the CDR3: TGTGCCAGTAGTGTCGGAGGGGCCCCGAACACTGAAGCTTTCTTT. Translating gives CASSVGGAPNTEAFF.